The 13 T cell receptor beta chains reported below all come from one sample, sequenced in a study of human T cells and chemical hapten exposure. Unfractionated whole blood was the source from which total RNA was extracted. TCRdb re-analysed the 5' RACE reads in MiXCR, keeping a single row per CDR3 protein. The data contain 130,000 or so distinct CDR3 sequences, approximately 4% of them seen just once; the ten biggest clones take up approximately 1.4%. These TCRs come from a female donor in good health.

The table lists this clonotype with many counts. The chain couples TRBV12-3 or TRBV12-4 to TRBJ2-2, with D perhaps TRBD2 (5 bases). The CDR3 length is 14 residues. Deletions cut 3 bases from V and 7 bases from J, with 12 bases between. CDR3 loop: CASSFLVEGGELFF. CDR3 DNA sequence: TGTGCCAGCAGTTTTCTGGTAGAGGGCGGGGAGCTGTTTTTT.

This clonotype was observed a few times. The chain couples TRBV7-2 to TRBJ1-3, with D possibly TRBD1 on 6 matching bases. The V end lost 6 bases, the J end lost 4 bases, and 13 bases lay between the germline ends. CDR3 length: 14 residues. In germline, CDR1 is SGHTA, CDR2 FQGNSA. The CDR3 DNA follows: TGTGCCAGCAGTTCCGGACAGCCCGGAAACACCATATATTTT. This encodes CASSSGQPGNTIYF.

The chain carries TRBV28 and TRBJ1-2; TRBD1 agrees at 7 bases. The V gene's germline CDR1 is MDHEN and CDR2 SYDVKM. The CDR3 totals 15 residues. The V and J ends lost 5 bases and 6 bases, in that order; junction bases with no gene match: 12. CDR3 nucleotides: TGTGCCAGCAGTCAGGGGGGGAGTAGAGACGATGGCTACACCTTC. Its protein product is CASSQGGSRDDGYTF.

This clonotype was seen repeatedly, ten times or more. The rearrangement links TRBV27 to TRBJ2-3, with D possibly TRBD2 on 6 matching bases. V was clipped by 2 bases and J by 3 bases, with 9 bases between them. CDR3 size: 14 residues. The V gene's germline CDR1 is MNHEY and CDR2 SMNVEV (reference sequence). The DNA for the CDR3 is TGTGCCAGCAGTTTACTGGGGGGTACAGATACGCAGTATTTT. Protein: CASSLLGGTDTQYF.

As for this clonotype: This may stem from a read error, because a much larger clone lies one nucleotide away. The chain is built from TRBV10-3 and TRBJ1-2, with D possibly TRBD1 on 5 matching bases. Germline CDR1 is ENHRY and CDR2 is SYGVKD. The CDR3 length is 17 residues. For the CDR3, the DNA is TGTGCCACCAGTGAGCCCACTATCCCCGCGACAGTGAATGGCTACACCTTC. This encodes CATSEPTIPATVNGYTF.

This clonotype came up many times. V gene TRBV7-2 combines with J gene TRBJ2-3; the D is unclear. Germline V CDR1 and CDR2: SGHTA, FQGNSA. The ends were cut back, 5 bases at V and 2 bases at J, with 14 bases in the middle. This CDR3 has 15 amino acids. CDR3 in amino acids: CASSMWTGLTDTQYF. CDR3 in DNA: TGTGCCAGCAGCATGTGGACGGGCCTCACAGATACGCAGTATTTT. Complete variable domain (other parts from reference TRBV7-2 and TRBJ2-3): GAGVSQSPSNKVTEKGKDVELRCDPISGHTALYWYRQSLGQGLEFLIYFQGNSAPDKSGLPSDRFSAERTGGSVSTLTIQRTQQEDSAVYLCASSMWTGLTDTQYFGPGTRLTVL.

By sample fraction, this clonotype is medium-sized. The rearrangement uses TRBV6-4 and TRBJ2-1; D unclear. V lost 2 bases and J lost 6, with 14 bases in between. This CDR3 region has 15 residues. CDR1 is MRHNA, CDR2 SNTAGT, per germline. The CDR3 nucleotides are TGTGCCAGCAGTGACGGGCACGCCACGAGCAATGAGCAGTTCTTC. It yields the protein CASSDGHATSNEQFF.

This clonotype was found many times. The chain employs TRBV7-3 and TRBJ1-5; unclear D gene. Trimming took 3 bases from V and 7 from J, leaving 7 bases between them. The CDR3 contains 12 residues. The germline V gene has CDR1 SGHTA and CDR2 FQGTGA. CDR3 DNA sequence: TGTGCCAGCAGCTTCGTAGTCCAGCCCCAGCATTTT. This encodes CASSFVVQPQHF.

This clonotype was recorded many times. The chain carries TRBV20-1 and TRBJ2-7; unclear D gene. Trimming removed 0 bases at V and 4 bases at J, with 7 bases between. This CDR3 has 12 residues. Looked up from germline, CDR1 is DFQATT and CDR2 is SNEGSKA (reference sequence). CDR3 sequence reads: CSARDSGYEQYF. CDR3 nucleotide sequence: TGCAGTGCTAGAGATTCAGGTTACGAGCAGTACTTC.

This clonotype has at least ten counts. The chain couples TRBV10-3 to TRBJ1-5, with D unresolved. V was trimmed by 2 bases and J by 0 bases, leaving 8 bases between them. CDR1 ENHRY and CDR2 SYGVKD come from the germline V gene. The CDR3 consists of 15 residues. CDR3 coding DNA: TGTGCCATCAGTGAGACTTCGGTTAGCAATCAGCCCCAGCATTTT. This sequence encodes CAISETSVSNQPQHF.

In this sample, this clonotype turned up many times. The genes are TRBV7-8 and TRBJ2-7; a weak D match, TRBD1 (6 bases). V was shortened by 6 bases and J by 2 bases, with 20 bases between the two germline ends. Germline loops: CDR1 SGHVS, CDR2 FQNEAQ. The CDR3 consists of 16 residues. This CDR3 reads CASSKRWGQEAYEQYF. DNA of the CDR3: TGTGCCAGCAGTAAACGATGGGGGCAGGAAGCCTACGAGCAGTACTTC.

In this sample, this clonotype turned up many times. CDR3 amino acids: CASSFPGTGDFSSGANVLTF. The CDR3 region has the DNA TGTGCCAGCAGCTTCCCCGGGACAGGGGATTTCAGCTCTGGGGCCAACGTCCTGACTTTC. The chain recombines TRBV7-2 with TRBJ2-6; TRBD1 matches 10 bases. Germline-derived CDR1 and CDR2 are SGHTA and FQGNSA. The V gene end was trimmed by 3 bases and the J gene end by 0 bases; junction bases not matched to a gene: 11. The CDR3 consists of 20 residues.

This clonotype was seen many times. The rearrangement joins TRBV28 to TRBJ2-7; 8 bases agree with TRBD1. The CDR3 sequence is 14 residues long. The V gene's germline CDR1 is MDHEN and CDR2 SYDVKM. The J segment lost 5 bases and the V segment lost 3 bases, leaving 6 bases of the junction unmatched. CDR3 nucleotides: TGTGCCAGCAGTTTGTTGGACAGGGCGCACGAGCAGTACTTC. Translating gives CASSLLDRAHEQYF.